The clone carrying this T cell receptor beta chain was detected ten times or more. Its matching antigen is unknown. Sequencing ends 3 residues short of the CDR3 end; the germline J gene provides the rest. This record comes from a study of T cell clonality in common variable immunodeficiency. Study results and caveats: In common variable immunodeficiency, TCR beta chains reportedly carried fewer deletions and N-nucleotide insertions.

Sequenced by immunoSEQ multiplex PCR; TCRdb stores in-frame clones only, minus some. Sampling found around 50,000 clones, none seen once. V shed 6 bases and J shed 0 bases, with 16 bases lying between them. The CDR3 contains 16 residues. Germline V gene data show CDR1 as LNHDA and CDR2 as SQIVND (reference sequence). The sample taken for sequencing was peripheral blood mononuclear cells. The TCR comes from a person aged 18 to 69 in good health. This chain uses TRBV19 with TRBJ2-3; D may be TRBD1 (6 bases). CDR3 in amino acids: CASRTTGFESTDTQYF. The CDR3 DNA, read in part, is TGTGCCAGTAGGACCACAGGGTTCGAAAGCACAGATACG.